This T cell receptor beta chain stems from a study of OX40 agonist ivuxolimab in advanced cancers. General study points: Normalized expansion of T-cell clones was also low for some nonresponders.

TCRdb's table, derived via immunoSEQ multiplex PCR, lists solely in-frame clones and lacks some. The profile shows about 5,000 clones, over 60% of them singletons. Germline CDR1 reads SGHRS; CDR2 reads YFSETQ. This CDR3 region has 13 residues. With V trimmed by 4 bases and J by 3 bases, 3 bases remained unmatched. This clone was seen only once. Its antigen is currently unknown. Here the sequenced sample was CD4+ or CD8+ T cells sorted from blood, taken in a trial of the OX40 agonist ivuxolimab. The TCR sequence derives from an adult with an advanced solid tumor such as melanoma, head and neck, liver or kidney cancer. The J gene is TRBJ2-7, the V gene TRBV5-1; TRBD1 agrees at 8 bases. The CDR3 DNA is TGCGCCAGCAGCACCGGGACAGGCTACGAGCAGTACTTC. It encodes CASSTGTGYEQYF.